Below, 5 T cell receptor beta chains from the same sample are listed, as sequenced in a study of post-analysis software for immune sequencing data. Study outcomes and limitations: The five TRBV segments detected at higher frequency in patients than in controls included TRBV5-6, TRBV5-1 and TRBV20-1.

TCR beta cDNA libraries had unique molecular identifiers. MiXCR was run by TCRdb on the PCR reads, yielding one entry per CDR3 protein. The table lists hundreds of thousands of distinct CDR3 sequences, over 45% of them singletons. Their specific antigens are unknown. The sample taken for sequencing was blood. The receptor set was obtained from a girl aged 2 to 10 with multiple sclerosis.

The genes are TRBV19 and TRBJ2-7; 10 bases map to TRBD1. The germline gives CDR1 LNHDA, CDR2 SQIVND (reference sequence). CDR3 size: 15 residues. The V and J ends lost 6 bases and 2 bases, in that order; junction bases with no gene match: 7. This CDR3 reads CASSLPGQGTYEQYF. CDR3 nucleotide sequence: TGTGCCAGTAGCCTACCGGGACAGGGGACCTACGAGCAGTACTTC.

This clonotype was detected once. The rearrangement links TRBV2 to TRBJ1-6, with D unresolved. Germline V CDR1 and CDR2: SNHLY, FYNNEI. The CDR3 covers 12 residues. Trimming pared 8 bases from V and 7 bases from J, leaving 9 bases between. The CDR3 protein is CASRTANSPLHF. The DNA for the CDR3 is TGTGCCAGCCGAACAGCAAATTCACCCCTCCACTTT.

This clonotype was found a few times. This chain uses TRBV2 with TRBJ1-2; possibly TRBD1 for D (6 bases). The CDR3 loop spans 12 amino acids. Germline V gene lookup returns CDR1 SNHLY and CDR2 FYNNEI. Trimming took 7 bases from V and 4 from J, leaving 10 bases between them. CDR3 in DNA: TGTGCCAGCACAACAGGGAGCTATGGCTACACCTTC. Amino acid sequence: CASTTGSYGYTF.

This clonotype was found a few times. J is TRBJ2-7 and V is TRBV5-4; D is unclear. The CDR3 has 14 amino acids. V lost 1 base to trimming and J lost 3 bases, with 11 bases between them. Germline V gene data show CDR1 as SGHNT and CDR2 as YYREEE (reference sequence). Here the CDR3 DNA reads TGTGCCAGCAGCTTGATGGGTGGGCTCTACGAGCAGTACTTC. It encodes CASSLMGGLYEQYF.

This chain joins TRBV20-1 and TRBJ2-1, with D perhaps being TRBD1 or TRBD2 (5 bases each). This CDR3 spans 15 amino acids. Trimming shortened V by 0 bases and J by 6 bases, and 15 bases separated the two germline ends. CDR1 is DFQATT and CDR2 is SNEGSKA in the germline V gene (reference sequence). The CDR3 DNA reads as TGCAGTGCTAGAGAGAGGGGCGTAGACCCCAATGAGCAGTTCTTC. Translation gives CSARERGVDPNEQFF.